This TCR beta chain derives from a study of blood T cell repertoires in COVID-19. Original analysis: Researchers report that nucleated cell counts were estimated from reference gene primer amplification. The method was immunoSEQ multiplex PCR; TCRdb's version includes in-frame clones alone and lacks a portion of them. V and J calls and clone size follow that table, whereas D and trimming were derived from the DNA. The sample includes about 120,000 clones, around 81% of them seen just once. Material for sequencing was peripheral blood. This sequence originates from a man in his 70s with acute or convalescent COVID-19.

In DNA, the CDR3 is TGTGCCAGCAGAACTTCGGGGGGCGAGCAGTACTTC. Amino acids: CASRTSGGEQYF. The chain carries TRBV12-3 or TRBV12-4 and TRBJ2-7; 7 bases agree with TRBD2. CDR3 size: 12 residues. The V segment lost 6 bases and the J segment 6 bases; nucleotides outside the gene matches: 5.